This TCR beta chain was sequenced during a study of PD-L1 blockade in urothelial cancer. Turning to the study itself: From 2014, patients received atezolizumab, given as 1,200 mg intravenously every 3 weeks.

The table came from immunoSEQ multiplex PCR; TCRdb's copy has only in-frame clones and leaves some out. The sample comprises some 43,000 clones, around 81% of which are singletons, and 15% to 20% rests with the top ten. The V gene end was trimmed by 6 bases and the J gene end by 3 bases; junction bases not matched to a gene: 7. This CDR3 contains 14 residues. CDR1 is MNHEY and CDR2 is SMNVEV in the germline V gene (reference sequence). Time point here: pretreatment peripheral blood. Samples spanned pretreatment and treatment, with 1 to 8 time points per patient. The sample holds one count of this clone.

Source: PBMCs, taken around atezolizumab (anti-PD-L1) treatment. The sequence was obtained from a man aged 55 to 70 with urothelial cancer. This chain joins TRBV27 and TRBJ2-7; TRBD1 matches at 8 bases. The DNA for the CDR3 is TGTGCCAGCAGAAGGGACAGGCGTAGCTACGAGCAGTACTTC. Its translation is CASRRDRRSYEQYF.